A single sample gave rise to the 9 T cell receptor beta chains below, sequenced in a study of control samples from healthy donors and cancer patients. Clones were read by immunoSEQ multiplex PCR, and TCRdb kept only the in-frame ones, dropping some. The table shows 150,000 to 180,000 clones, with approximately 94% occurring only once. The sequenced sample consisted of blood. These TCRs come from a man in his forties in good health.

V usage is TRBV11-2 and J usage is TRBJ2-5; D unresolved. Germline V gene data show CDR1 as SGHAT and CDR2 as FQNNGV. This CDR3 region has 14 residues. The V and J ends lost 3 bases and 1 base respectively, with 9 bases between them. The CDR3 sequence: CASSLTVGQETQYF. CDR3 nucleotides: TGTGCCAGCAGCTTGACGGTTGGCCAAGAGACCCAGTACTTC.

The V gene is TRBV12-3 or TRBV12-4, the J gene TRBJ1-1, with 7 bases that match TRBD1. The CDR3 length is 12 residues. The ends lost 5 bases at V and 6 bases at J; junction bases unmatched: 3. DNA of the CDR3: TGTGCCAGCAGTGGCGACAGGGCTGAAGCTTTCTTT. Protein sequence: CASSGDRAEAFF.

This rearrangement joins TRBV6-2 or TRBV6-3 to TRBJ2-1, with unresolved D. Trimming took off 2 bases at V and 6 bases at J, with 5 bases between the two ends. The CDR3 contains 12 residues. Per germline, CDR1 MNHEY and CDR2 SVGEGT. The CDR3 DNA follows: TGTGCCAGCAGTTACCCAAGCAATGAGCAGTTCTTC. Translating gives CASSYPSNEQFF.

The rearrangement uses TRBV7-8 and TRBJ1-1, with 7 nucleotides matching TRBD1. V shed 4 bases and J 1 base; nucleotides not matched to a gene: 6. The CDR3 spans 15 residues. Germline V lookup: CDR1 SGHVS, CDR2 FQNEAQ. CDR3 sequence (DNA): TGTGCCAGCAGCTACTGGACAGGACGGAACACTGAAGCTTTCTTT. It yields the protein CASSYWTGRNTEAFF.

The gene calls are TRBV3-1 (or the pseudogene TRBV3-2) and TRBJ2-7; D uncertain. Germline V CDR1 and CDR2: LGHDT, YNNKEL (reference sequence). This CDR3 comprises 13 residues. Trimming left V 1 base short and J 2 bases short, with 6 bases between. CDR3 DNA: TGTGCCAGCAGCCAAGGAGGCCCCTACGAGCAGTACTTC. This codes for CASSQGGPYEQYF.

This clone was detected once. The chain carries TRBV28 and TRBJ1-2; D remains ambiguous. The CDR3 runs to 12 residues. V was clipped by 8 bases and J by 1 base, with 8 bases between them. Germline lookup yields CDR1 MDHEN and CDR2 SYDVKM. CDR3: CASALGNYGYTF. DNA of the CDR3: TGTGCCAGCGCCTTGGGTAACTATGGCTACACCTTC.

The chain employs TRBV7-2 and TRBJ1-1; unclear D gene. Germline values: CDR1 SGHTA, CDR2 FQGNSA. V lost 5 bases to trimming and J lost 7 bases, with 17 bases between them. The CDR3 covers 14 residues. The CDR3 sequence is CASSPSRVSYEAFF. The CDR3 DNA reads as TGTGCCAGCAGCCCCTCCCGCGTTTCATATGAAGCTTTCTTT.

This CDR3 is CASSYFRQLANYGYTF. The CDR3 DNA reads as TGTGCCAGCAGTTACTTCCGACAGCTAGCCAACTATGGCTACACCTTC. The gene calls are TRBV6-2 or TRBV6-3 and TRBJ1-2; tentative D call: TRBD1 (5 bases). CDR3 length equals 16 residues. Germline V gives CDR1 MNHEY, CDR2 SVGEGT. V lost 1 base and J 2 bases, leaving 14 bases between the germline ends.

This chain connects TRBV9 to TRBJ1-5; 12 positions match TRBD1. CDR1 is SGDLS, CDR2 YYNGEE, per germline. Unmatched junction bases numbered 12, after V lost 3 bases and J lost 5 bases. CDR3 length equals 18 residues. The CDR3 spells CASSASLGDRGLYQPQHF. The CDR3 DNA is TGTGCCAGCAGCGCCTCCCTGGGGGACAGGGGGCTTTATCAGCCCCAGCATTTT.